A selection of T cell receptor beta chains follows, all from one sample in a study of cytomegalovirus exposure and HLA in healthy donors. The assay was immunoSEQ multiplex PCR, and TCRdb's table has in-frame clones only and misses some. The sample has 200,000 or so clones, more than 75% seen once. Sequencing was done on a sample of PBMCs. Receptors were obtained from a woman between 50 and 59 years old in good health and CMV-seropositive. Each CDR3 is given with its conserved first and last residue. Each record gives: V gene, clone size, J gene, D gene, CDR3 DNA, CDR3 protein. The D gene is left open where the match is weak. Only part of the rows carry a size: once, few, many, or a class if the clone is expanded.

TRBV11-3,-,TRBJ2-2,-,TGTGCCAGCAGCTTAGATTCGGGGGATTACACCGGGGAGCTGTTTTTT,CASSLDSGDYTGELFF
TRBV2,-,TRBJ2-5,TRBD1,TGTGCCAGCCGACAGGGTTTCCAAGAGACCCAGTACTTC,CASRQGFQETQYF
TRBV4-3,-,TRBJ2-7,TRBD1,TGCGCCAGCAGCGAGGCCGGGACAGCAACCTACGAGCAGTACTTC,CASSEAGTATYEQYF
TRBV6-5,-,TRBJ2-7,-,TGTGCCAGCAGTTACTTCGGGGTGGGGGCGAACTACGAGCAGTACTTC,CASSYFGVGANYEQYF
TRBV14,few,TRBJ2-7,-,TGTGCCAGCAGCCAAGAACGCGGGTACGGCTACGAGCAGTACTTC,CASSQERGYGYEQYF
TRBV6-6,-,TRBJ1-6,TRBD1,TGTGCCAGCAGTCAGAGGGACAGGAAATATAATTCACCCCTCCACTTT,CASSQRDRKYNSPLHF
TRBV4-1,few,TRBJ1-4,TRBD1,TGCGCCAGCAGCCAAGTACTGCAGGGGGCGTTTGAAAAACTGTTTTTT,CASSQVLQGAFEKLFF
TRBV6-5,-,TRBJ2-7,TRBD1,TGTGCCAGCAGTGGCACGGGACAGGGGGCTTACGAGCAGTACTTC,CASSGTGQGAYEQYF
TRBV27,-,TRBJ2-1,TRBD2,TGTGCCAGCAGTAGGGGGCGGGGGGGAAACTACAATGAGCAGTTCTTC,CASSRGRGGNYNEQFF
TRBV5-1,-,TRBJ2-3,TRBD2,TGCGCCAGCGCAGTACGGGGGGAGATTTTCACAGATACGCAGTATTTT,CASAVRGEIFTDTQYF
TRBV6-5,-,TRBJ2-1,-,TGTGCCAGCAGCCCAAGGGGGGGGCTCAACAATGAGCAGTTCTTC,CASSPRGGLNNEQFF
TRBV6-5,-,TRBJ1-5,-,TGTGCCAGCAGTCCGAACTTCAATCAGCCCCAGCATTTT,CASSPNFNQPQHF
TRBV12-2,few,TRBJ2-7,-,TGTGCAAGTCGCTTAACCTGGGACAGGGGGGCGTGTGAGCAGTACTTC,CASRLTWDRGACEQYF
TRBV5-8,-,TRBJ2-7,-,TGTGCCAGCAGCTTGGACAGCGGGTTCTACGAGCAGTACTTC,CASSLDSGFYEQYF
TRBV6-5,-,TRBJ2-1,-,TGTGCCAGCGAGACAACGGGGGTAAATGAGCAGTTCTTC,CASETTGVNEQFF
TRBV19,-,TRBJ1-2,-,TGTGCCAGTAGCCCCCAGAAAACCTATGGCTACACCTTC,CASSPQKTYGYTF
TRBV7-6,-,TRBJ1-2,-,TGTGCCAGCCGGGGAGACTATGGCTACACCTTC,CASRGDYGYTF
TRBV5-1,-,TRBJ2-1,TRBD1,TGCGCTAGGGGGCCCGGCAATGAGCAGTTCTTC,CARGPGNEQFF
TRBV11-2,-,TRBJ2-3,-,TGTGCCAGCAGCTCACGGGTGAAGGATACGCAGTATTTT,CASSSRVKDTQYF
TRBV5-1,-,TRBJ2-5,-,TGCGCCAGCAGCTTGGGGGGACTCCAAGAGACCCAGTACTTC,CASSLGGLQETQYF
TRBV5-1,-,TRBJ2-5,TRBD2,TGCGCCAGCAGCTGGCGGGGTAGCGGGGGGCAAGAGACCCAGTACTTC,CASSWRGSGGQETQYF
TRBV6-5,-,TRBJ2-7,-,TGTGCCAGCATATCCGCGACGGGGAAGCAGTACTTC,CASISATGKQYF
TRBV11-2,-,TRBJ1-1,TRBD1,TGTGCCAGCAGCGTGACAGGGAGAGGCATGAACACTGAAGCTTTCTTT,CASSVTGRGMNTEAFF
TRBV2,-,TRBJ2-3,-,TGTGCCAGCAGAATTGAGGGAACCACAGATACGCAGTATTTT,CASRIEGTTDTQYF
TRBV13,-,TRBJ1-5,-,TGTGCCAGCAGCTTAGGGCAGGGGAGCAATCAGCCCCAGCATTTT,CASSLGQGSNQPQHF
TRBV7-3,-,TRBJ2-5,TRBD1,TGTGCCAGCAGTCCAGGGGGCGGGGAGACCCAGTACTTC,CASSPGGGETQYF
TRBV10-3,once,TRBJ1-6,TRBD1,TGTGCCATCAGCGCCGGGACAGGGGGCGCCGGGCCACCCCTCCACTTT,CAISAGTGGAGPPLHF
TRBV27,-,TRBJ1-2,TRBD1,TGTGCCAGCAGGGGGACAGGCCGCTTGAGCTACACCTTC,CASRGTGRLSYTF
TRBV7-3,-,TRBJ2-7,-,TGTGCCAGCAGCCCGAGGTACGAGCAGTACTTC,CASSPRYEQYF
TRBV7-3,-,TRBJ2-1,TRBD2,TGTGCCAGCAGTTATAACAGAGCGGGGGGGGTCGGGGAGCAGTTCTTC,CASSYNRAGGVGEQFF
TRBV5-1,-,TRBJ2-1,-,TGCGCCAGCAGCTTGGGGGAGAGCTACAATGAGCAGTTCTTC,CASSLGESYNEQFF
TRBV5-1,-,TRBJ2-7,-,TGCGCCAGCAGCTCCACCCCAGGGGACGACTACGAGCAGTACTTC,CASSSTPGDDYEQYF
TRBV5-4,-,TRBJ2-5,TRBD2,TGTGCCAGCTCCCTAGGGGGTAGCGGGGGGCCCCGGGGCGAGACCCAGTACTTC,CASSLGGSGGPRGETQYF
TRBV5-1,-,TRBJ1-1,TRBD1,TGCGCCAGCAGCTCGGGCAGGGGGCCCCCTGAAGCTTTCTTT,CASSSGRGPPEAFF
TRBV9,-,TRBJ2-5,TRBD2,TGTGCCAGCAGCGTGGGAGGGGTCCAAGAGACCCAGTACTTC,CASSVGGVQETQYF
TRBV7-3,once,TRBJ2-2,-,TGTGCCAGCAGCTTAACGAGGAGTTCCACCGGGGAGCTGTTTTTT,CASSLTRSSTGELFF
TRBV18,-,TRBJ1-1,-,TGTGCCAGCTCACCGGACACTGGGAGGGAAGCTTTCTTT,CASSPDTGREAFF
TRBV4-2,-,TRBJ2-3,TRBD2,TGTGCCAGCAGCCTAGCGGGGGGACTCACAGATACGCAGTATTTT,CASSLAGGLTDTQYF
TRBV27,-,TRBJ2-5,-,TGTGCCAGCAGTTTAGGACGGTCGGGAATGGGGCAAGAGACCCAGTACTTC,CASSLGRSGMGQETQYF
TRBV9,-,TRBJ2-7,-,TGTGCCAGCAGCGTAGGACAGCGAAGCTACGAGCAGTACTTC,CASSVGQRSYEQYF
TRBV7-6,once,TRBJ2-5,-,TGTGCCAGCAGCCTTGGGGCAGGGGCAGAGACCCAGTACTTC,CASSLGAGAETQYF
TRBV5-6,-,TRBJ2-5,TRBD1,TGTGCCAGCAGCTTGTATTTCGGGTCAGGGGGTTCGGTAGAGACCCAGTACTTC,CASSLYFGSGGSVETQYF
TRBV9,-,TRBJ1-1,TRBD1,TGTGCCAGCAGCGTAGTCCCAGGGGGATGGACTGAAGCTTTCTTT,CASSVVPGGWTEAFF
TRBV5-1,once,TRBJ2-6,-,TGCGCCAGCAGCTTGGACTACGGAGGGCGCGGGGCCAACGTCCTGACTTTC,CASSLDYGGRGANVLTF
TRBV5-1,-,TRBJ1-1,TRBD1,TGCGCCAGCAGCGACGGGACAGGAACCCTGAACACTGAAGCTTTCTTT,CASSDGTGTLNTEAFF
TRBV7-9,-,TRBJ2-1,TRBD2,TGTGCCAGCAGCGAACAGCGGCTAGCGGGCCAATACAATGAGCAGTTCTTC,CASSEQRLAGQYNEQFF
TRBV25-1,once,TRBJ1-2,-,TGTGCCAACCAAATCCGGGACACCGTGACTTCTAACTATGGCTACACCTTC,CANQIRDTVTSNYGYTF
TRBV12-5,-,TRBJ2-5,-,TGTGCTAGTATGGGGGGGGCGGGAGAGACCCAGTACTTC,CASMGGAGETQYF
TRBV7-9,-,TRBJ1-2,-,TGTTCCAGCAGCGTAGTCCTGGAAGCAACAGGGAACTATGGCTACACCTTC,CSSSVVLEATGNYGYTF
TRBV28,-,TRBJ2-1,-,TGTGCCAGCTCATCAGTCAACTACAATGAGCAGTTCTTC,CASSSVNYNEQFF
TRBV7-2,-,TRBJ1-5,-,TGTGCCAGCAGCTTAGCAGGAGGGGCGGGTCAGCCCCAGCATTTT,CASSLAGGAGQPQHF
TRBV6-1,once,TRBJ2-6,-,TGTGCCAGCAGTGAGACAGGCTACTCTGGGGCCAACGTCCTGACTTTC,CASSETGYSGANVLTF
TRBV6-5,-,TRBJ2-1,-,TGTGCCAGCAGTTACACGTTTTTAGGGGCCTACAATGAGCAGTTCTTC,CASSYTFLGAYNEQFF
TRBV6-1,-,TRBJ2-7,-,TGTGCCAGCACCCCTCAGGATCTCTTTTCCTACGAGCAGTACTTC,CASTPQDLFSYEQYF
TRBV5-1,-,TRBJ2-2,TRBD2,TGTGCCAGCAGCCCCCCAGCGGGGGGGCACACCGGGGAGCTGTTTTTT,CASSPPAGGHTGELFF
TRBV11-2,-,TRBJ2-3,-,TGTGCCAGCACCCTGGGGGGGGCACCCACAGATACGCAGTATTTT,CASTLGGAPTDTQYF
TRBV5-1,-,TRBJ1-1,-,TGTGCCAGCAGCTTGGTGGGGGCCAACACTGAAGCTTTCTTT,CASSLVGANTEAFF
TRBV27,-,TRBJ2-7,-,TGTGCCAGCAGTTTACCGGACAGCTACGAGCAGTACTTC,CASSLPDSYEQYF
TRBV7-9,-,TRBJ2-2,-,TGTGCCAGCAGCGGTCCGGGTTCCCGGGGCACCGGGGAGCTGTTTTTT,CASSGPGSRGTGELFF